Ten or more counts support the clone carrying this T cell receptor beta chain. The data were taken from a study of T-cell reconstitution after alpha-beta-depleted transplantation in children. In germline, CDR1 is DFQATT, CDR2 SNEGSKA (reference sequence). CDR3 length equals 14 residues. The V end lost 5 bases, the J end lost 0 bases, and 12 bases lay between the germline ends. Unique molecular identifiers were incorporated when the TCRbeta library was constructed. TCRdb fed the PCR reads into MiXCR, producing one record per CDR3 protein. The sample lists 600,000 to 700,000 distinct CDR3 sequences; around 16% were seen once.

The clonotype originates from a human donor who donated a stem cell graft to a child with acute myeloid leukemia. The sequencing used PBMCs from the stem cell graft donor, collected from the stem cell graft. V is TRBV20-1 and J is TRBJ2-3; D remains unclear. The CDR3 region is CSARARVSTDTQYF. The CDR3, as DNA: TGCAGTGCTCGCGCCCGAGTGAGCACAGATACGCAGTATTTT.